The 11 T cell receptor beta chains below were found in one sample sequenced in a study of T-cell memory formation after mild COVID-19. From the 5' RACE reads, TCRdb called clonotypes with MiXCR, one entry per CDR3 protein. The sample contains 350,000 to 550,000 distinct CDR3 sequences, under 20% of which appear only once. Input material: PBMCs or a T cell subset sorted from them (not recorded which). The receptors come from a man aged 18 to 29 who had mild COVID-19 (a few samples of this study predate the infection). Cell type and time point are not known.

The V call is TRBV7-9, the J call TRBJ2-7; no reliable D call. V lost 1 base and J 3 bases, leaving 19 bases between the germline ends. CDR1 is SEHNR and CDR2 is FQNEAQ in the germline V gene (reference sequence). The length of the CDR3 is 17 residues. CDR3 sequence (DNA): TGTGCCAGCAGCTTAGAGGCAGGTCTTCTGTCGTACTACGAGCAGTACTTC. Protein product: CASSLEAGLLSYYEQYF.

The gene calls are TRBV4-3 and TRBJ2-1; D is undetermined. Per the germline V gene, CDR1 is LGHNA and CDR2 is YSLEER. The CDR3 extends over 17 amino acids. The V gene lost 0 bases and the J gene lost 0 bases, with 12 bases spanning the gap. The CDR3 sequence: CASSQDEHLSSYNEQFF. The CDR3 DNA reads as TGCGCCAGCAGCCAAGATGAGCACCTTAGCTCCTACAATGAGCAGTTCTTC.

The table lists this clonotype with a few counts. CDR3 sequence (DNA): TGTGCCAGCAGTTCCGAGTTATCCTACGAGCAGTACTTC. It encodes CASSSELSYEQYF. This chain uses TRBV6-2 or TRBV6-3 with TRBJ2-7; D is uncertain. CDR3 length equals 13 residues. From germline, CDR1 is MNHEY and CDR2 SVGEGT. The V end lost 4 bases, the J end lost 1 base, and 8 bases lay between the germline ends.

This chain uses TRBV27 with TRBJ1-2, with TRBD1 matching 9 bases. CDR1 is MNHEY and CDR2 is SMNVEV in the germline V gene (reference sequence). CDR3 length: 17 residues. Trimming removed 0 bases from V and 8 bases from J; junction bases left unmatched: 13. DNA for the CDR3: TGTGCCAGCAGTTTATCCTCTGGGGGGACAGGGATGAGCGGCTACACCTTC. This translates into CASSLSSGGTGMSGYTF.

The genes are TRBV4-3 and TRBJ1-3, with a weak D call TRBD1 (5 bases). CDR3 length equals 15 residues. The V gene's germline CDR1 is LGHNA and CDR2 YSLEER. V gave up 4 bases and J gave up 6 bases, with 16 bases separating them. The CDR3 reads CASSRARGAENTIYF. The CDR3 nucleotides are TGCGCCAGCAGCCGGGCGAGGGGTGCGGAAAACACCATATATTTT.

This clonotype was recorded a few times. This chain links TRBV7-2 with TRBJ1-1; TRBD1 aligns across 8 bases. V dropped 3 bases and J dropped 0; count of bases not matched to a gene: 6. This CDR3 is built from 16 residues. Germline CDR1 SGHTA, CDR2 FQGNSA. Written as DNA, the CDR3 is TGTGCCAGCAGCTTCGGACAGGGAGAGATGAACACTGAAGCTTTCTTT. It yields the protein CASSFGQGEMNTEAFF.

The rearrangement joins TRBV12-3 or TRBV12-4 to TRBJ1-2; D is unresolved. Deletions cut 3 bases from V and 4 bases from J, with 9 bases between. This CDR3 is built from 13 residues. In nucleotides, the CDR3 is TGTGCCAGCAGTTTTCGACCGAGCTATGGCTACACCTTC. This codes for CASSFRPSYGYTF.

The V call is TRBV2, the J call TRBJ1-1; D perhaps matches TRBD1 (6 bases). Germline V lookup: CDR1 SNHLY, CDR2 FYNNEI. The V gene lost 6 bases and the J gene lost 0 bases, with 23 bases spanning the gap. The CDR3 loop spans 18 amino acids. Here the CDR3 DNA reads TGTGCCAGCAGCCGTGAGGCAGGGGAGGTTCTGATGAACACTGAAGCTTTCTTT. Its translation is CASSREAGEVLMNTEAFF. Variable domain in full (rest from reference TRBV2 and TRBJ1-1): EPEVTQTPSHQVTQMGQEVILRCVPISNHLYFYWYRQILGQKVEFLVSFYNNEISEKSEIFDDQFSVERPDGSNFTLKIRSTKLEDSAMYFCASSREAGEVLMNTEAFFGQGTRLTVV.

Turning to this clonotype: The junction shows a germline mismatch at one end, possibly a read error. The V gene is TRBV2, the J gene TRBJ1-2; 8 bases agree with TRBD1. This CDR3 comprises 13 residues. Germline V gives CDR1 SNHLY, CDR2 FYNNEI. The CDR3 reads CASSGQGGYAYTF. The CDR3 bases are TGTGCCAGCAGCGGACAGGGAGGATATGCCTACACCTTC.

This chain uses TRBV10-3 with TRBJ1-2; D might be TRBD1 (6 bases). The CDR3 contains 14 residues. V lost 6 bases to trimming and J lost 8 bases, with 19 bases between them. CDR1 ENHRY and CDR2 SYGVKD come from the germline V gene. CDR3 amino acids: CAIRAGTTVEGYTF. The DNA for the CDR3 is TGTGCCATCAGGGCCGGGACAACGGTGGAGGGCTACACCTTC.

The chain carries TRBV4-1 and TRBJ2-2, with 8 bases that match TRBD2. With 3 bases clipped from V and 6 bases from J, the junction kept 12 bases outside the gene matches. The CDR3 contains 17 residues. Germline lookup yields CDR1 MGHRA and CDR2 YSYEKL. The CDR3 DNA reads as TGCGCCAGCAGCCAGGGGAGCGGGGGTTGGCTTTCCGGGGAGCTGTTTTTT. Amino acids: CASSQGSGGWLSGELFF.